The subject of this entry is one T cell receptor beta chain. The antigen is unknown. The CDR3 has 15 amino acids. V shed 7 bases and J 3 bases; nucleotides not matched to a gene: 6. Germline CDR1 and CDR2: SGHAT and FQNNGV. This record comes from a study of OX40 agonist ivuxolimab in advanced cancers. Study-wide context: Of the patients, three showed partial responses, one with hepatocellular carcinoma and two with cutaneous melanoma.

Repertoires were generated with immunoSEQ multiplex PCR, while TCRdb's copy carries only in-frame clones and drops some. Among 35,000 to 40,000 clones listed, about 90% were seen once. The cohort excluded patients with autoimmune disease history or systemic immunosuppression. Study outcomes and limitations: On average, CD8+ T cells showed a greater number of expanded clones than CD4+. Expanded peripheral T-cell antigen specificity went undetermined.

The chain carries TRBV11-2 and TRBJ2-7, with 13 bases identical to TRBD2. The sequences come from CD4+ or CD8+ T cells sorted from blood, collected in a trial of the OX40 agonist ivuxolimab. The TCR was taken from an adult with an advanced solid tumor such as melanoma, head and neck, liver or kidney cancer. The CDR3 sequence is CASTHGLAGDYEQYF. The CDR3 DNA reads TGTGCCAGCACCCACGGACTAGCGGGAGACTACGAGCAGTACTTC.